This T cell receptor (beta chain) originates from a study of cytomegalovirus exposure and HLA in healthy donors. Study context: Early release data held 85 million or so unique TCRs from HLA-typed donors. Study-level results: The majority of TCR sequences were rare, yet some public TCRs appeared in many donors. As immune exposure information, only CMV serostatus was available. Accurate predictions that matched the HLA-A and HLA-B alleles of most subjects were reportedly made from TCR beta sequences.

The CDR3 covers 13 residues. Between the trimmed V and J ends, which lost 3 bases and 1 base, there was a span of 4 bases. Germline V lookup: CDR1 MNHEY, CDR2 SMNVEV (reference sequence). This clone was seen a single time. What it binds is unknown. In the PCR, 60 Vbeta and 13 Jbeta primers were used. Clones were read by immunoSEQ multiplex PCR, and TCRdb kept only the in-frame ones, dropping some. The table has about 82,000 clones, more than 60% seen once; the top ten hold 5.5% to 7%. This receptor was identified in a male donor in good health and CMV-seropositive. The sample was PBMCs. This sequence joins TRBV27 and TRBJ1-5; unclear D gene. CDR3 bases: TGTGCCAGCAGTTTTAAAAGCAATCAGCCCCAGCATTTT. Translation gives CASSFKSNQPQHF.